This T cell receptor (beta chain) was observed in a study of T cells in Graves' hyperthyroidism and ophthalmopathy. This clonotype was seen a handful of times. The antigen is not known. Exclusion criteria comprised uncontrolled infection, other autoimmune disease, pregnancy or lactation. Thyroid ultrasound and orbital computed tomography, with clinical symptoms and serum thyroxine and TRAb, informed diagnoses. Study results and caveats: Ophthalmopathy was model-predicted a median about 7.1 months pre-onset.

There were TCR beta CDR3 regions amplified from RNA transcripts. The HTBI primer set was used in a first-round RT-PCR of the TCR CDR3. Each CDR3 protein gets one entry after TCRdb re-called the multiplex PCR reads with MiXCR. The sample holds 400,000 to 600,000 distinct CDR3 sequences; about 16% are singletons and the top ten take approximately 30%. V was cut by 0 bases and J by 0 bases, with 11 bases left in between. This CDR3 comprises 16 residues. Germline CDR1 is MNHEY and CDR2 is SVGAGI. This TCR came from a woman between 25 and 40 years old with Graves' ophthalmopathy. What was sequenced was blood. V and J are TRBV6-5 and TRBJ1-1; D uncertain. Here the CDR3 DNA reads TGTGCCAGCAGTTACTCAAGGGAAAACATGAACACTGAAGCTTTCTTT. Translating gives CASSYSRENMNTEAFF.